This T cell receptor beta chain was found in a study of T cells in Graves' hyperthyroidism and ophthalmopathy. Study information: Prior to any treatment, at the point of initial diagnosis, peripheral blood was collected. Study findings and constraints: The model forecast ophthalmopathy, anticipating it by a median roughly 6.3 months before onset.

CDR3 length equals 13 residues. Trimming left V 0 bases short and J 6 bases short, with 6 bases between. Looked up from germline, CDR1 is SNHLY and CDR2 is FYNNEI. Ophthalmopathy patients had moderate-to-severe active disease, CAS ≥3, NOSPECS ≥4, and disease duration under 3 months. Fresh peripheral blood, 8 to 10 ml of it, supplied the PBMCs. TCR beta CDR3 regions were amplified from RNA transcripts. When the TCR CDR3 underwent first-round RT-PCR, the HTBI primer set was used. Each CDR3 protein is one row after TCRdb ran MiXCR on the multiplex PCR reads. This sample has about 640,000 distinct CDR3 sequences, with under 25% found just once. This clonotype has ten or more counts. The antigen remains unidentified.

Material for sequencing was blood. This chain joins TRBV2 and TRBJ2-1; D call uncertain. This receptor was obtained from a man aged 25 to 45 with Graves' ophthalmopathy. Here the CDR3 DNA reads TGTGCCAGCAGTGAAGCGTCTAGCAATGAGCAGTTCTTC. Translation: CASSEASSNEQFF.